The clone carrying this T cell receptor beta chain was seen at least ten times. The antigen remains unidentified. The junction shows a germline mismatch at one end, possibly a read error. The CDR3 is made up of 14 amino acids. Germline CDR1 is LNHDA and CDR2 is SQIVND (reference sequence). This entry belongs to a study of regulatory T cells in long-lasting Graves disease. Whole-study results and caveats: Persistent patients had more shared public clonotypes (under 3,000) than new patients (around 950). Having only a small sample size may have limited accuracy. Under persistent disease, TRBV28, TRBJ1-2 and TRBJ2-5 were used preferentially.

iRepertoire HTBI primers and Arm-PCR of CDR3 regions built TCR beta libraries. In the source study's methods: Segment identification across samples yielded 60 to 80 TRBV and some 13 TRBJ segments. TCRdb re-called the multiplex PCR reads with MiXCR, one entry per CDR3 protein. V and J calls and clone size were set by TCRdb, not the authors. The repertoire holds more than 300,000 distinct CDR3 sequences, with about 10% as singletons. The sample's time point: newly diagnosed GD, antithyroid drugs for less than 3 months. PBMC-extracted RNA yielded the TCR library. Separately, the same data were catalogued under a study of T cells in Graves' hyperthyroidism and ophthalmopathy.

This TCR was sampled from a woman under 30 with Graves disease. This specimen was peripheral blood mononuclear cells (PBMCs), taken at new diagnosis, from a patient treated with antithyroid drugs. V and J are TRBV19 and TRBJ2-7; 9 bases match TRBD2. The CDR3 protein is CASSPGLASYEQYF. The CDR3 nucleotides are TGCGCCAGCAGTCCGGGACTAGCCTCCTACGAGCAGTACTTC.